This TCR beta chain emerged from a study of T cell responses to AZD1222 COVID-19 vaccine (dated by TCRdb to the early 2020s). About the full investigation: TCR sequencing was performed for over 230 trial participants, of whom roughly 200 were given two doses of AZD1222 and around 25 were given two doses of MenACWY control vaccine. Trial participants were enrolled into age subgroups of 18-55, 56-69 and 70-plus years, which contained roughly 140, 27 and 60 TCR-sequenced participants, respectively.

The CDR3 regions of human TCRbeta chains were analyzed by immunosequencing. The authors' pipeline ran thus. TCRs in the repertoires were matched against a reference library of SARS-CoV-2-specific TCRs that had been generated with the MIRA antigen-specificity platform. Breadth was defined as the fraction of unique TCRs that were SARS-CoV-2-associated, and depth was defined as the fraction of total T cells that were SARS-CoV-2-associated. Using the MIRA data, every spike-specific TCR was mapped to the spike region that the TCR reacted to and assigned to either a CD4 or a CD8 class. Log10-transformed breadth and depth values were compared by one-way ANOVA with Sidak's multiple comparisons tests. This immuneACCESS table, as held by TCRdb, lists in-frame sequences with V and J called but not all clones. Of the missing ones, under half trace to an unresolved V gene in checked studies; the others have no known cause. V, J and clone size derive from that table, while D and trimming were established from the DNA sequence. The sample profile shows over 120,000 clones; 92% of them were found once. The ten largest clones take up 2.5% to 4% of the sample.

With regard to this clone: The antigen it recognizes is unknown. The sample holds no much larger clone one base away, and base qualities are not on file.

The time point label here, explained by the study, means: about 28 days (+/-7) after the second vaccine dose. AZD1222 recipients whose second dose came at about 4 weeks and those whose second dose came at about 12 weeks were combined into one group, since spike-specific TCR depth and breadth did not differ between the two schedules. Vaccinee samples were obtained from the UK trials COV001 and COV002, which included a single-blind randomized controlled phase 2/3 trial of AZD1222 (ChAdOx1 nCoV-19) in healthy adults. For TCRbeta chain sequencing, PBMC samples from trial participants were taken at day 0 and at day 28 after the second dose. CDR1 and CDR2 were assigned from the germline V gene as SGHTA and FQGNSA. V gives up 3 bases and J gives up 10 bases, and the segment between their germline ends measures 15 bases. The CDR3 contains 13 residues, cysteine and phenylalanine counted. Of the read, only the CDR3 DNA is kept; its 39 bases are in frame from base 1.

Paper-wide results and their limitations: No day 14 peak-response samples were available, so repertoires were characterized only after the peak T cell response. Reportedly, close to half of the unique spike-specific TCRs recognized epitopes lying outside the regions that are mutated in the B.1.351 and B.1.1.7 variants. The vaccine-associated CD4 TCRs covered the entire spike protein, and the dominant responses fell in regions 160-218 and 743-854. Participants were mostly white British, with more females than males. The authors suggested clonal diversity may have been underestimated. Conclusions about previously exposed vaccinees are limited, since just 5 to 7 AZD1222 recipients were seropositive for SARS-CoV-2 at baseline. The 56-69-year group was small, and its depth increase did not reach significance, likely because of low power. A significant rise in spike-specific TCR breadth and depth was observed after two AZD1222 doses relative to day 0 and relative to MenACWY recipients.

The rearrangement combines TRBV7-2 with TRBJ1-2, with no confidently assigned D gene. The clonotype originates from an adult who received the AZD1222 COVID-19 vaccine. The sequences come from peripheral blood, collected 28 days after the second AZD1222 dose. The bases read TGTGCCAGCAGCTTCCATTGGACGGATGACTACACCTTC. It codes for CASSFHWTDDYTF.